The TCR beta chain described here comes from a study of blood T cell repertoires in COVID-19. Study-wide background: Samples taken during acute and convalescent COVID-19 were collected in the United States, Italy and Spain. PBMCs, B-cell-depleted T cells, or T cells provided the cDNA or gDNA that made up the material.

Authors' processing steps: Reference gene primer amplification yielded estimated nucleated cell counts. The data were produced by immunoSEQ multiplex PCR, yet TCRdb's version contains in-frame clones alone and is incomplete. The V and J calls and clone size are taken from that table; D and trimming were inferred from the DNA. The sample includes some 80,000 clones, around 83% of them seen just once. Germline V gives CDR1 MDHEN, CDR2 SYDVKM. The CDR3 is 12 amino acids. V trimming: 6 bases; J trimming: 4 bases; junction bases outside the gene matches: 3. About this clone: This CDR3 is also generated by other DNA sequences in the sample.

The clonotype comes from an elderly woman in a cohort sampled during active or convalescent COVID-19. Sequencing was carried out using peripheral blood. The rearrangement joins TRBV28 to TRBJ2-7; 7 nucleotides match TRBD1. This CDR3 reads CASSLTGYEQYF. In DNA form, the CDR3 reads TGTGCCAGCAGCCTGACAGGGTACGAGCAGTACTTC.